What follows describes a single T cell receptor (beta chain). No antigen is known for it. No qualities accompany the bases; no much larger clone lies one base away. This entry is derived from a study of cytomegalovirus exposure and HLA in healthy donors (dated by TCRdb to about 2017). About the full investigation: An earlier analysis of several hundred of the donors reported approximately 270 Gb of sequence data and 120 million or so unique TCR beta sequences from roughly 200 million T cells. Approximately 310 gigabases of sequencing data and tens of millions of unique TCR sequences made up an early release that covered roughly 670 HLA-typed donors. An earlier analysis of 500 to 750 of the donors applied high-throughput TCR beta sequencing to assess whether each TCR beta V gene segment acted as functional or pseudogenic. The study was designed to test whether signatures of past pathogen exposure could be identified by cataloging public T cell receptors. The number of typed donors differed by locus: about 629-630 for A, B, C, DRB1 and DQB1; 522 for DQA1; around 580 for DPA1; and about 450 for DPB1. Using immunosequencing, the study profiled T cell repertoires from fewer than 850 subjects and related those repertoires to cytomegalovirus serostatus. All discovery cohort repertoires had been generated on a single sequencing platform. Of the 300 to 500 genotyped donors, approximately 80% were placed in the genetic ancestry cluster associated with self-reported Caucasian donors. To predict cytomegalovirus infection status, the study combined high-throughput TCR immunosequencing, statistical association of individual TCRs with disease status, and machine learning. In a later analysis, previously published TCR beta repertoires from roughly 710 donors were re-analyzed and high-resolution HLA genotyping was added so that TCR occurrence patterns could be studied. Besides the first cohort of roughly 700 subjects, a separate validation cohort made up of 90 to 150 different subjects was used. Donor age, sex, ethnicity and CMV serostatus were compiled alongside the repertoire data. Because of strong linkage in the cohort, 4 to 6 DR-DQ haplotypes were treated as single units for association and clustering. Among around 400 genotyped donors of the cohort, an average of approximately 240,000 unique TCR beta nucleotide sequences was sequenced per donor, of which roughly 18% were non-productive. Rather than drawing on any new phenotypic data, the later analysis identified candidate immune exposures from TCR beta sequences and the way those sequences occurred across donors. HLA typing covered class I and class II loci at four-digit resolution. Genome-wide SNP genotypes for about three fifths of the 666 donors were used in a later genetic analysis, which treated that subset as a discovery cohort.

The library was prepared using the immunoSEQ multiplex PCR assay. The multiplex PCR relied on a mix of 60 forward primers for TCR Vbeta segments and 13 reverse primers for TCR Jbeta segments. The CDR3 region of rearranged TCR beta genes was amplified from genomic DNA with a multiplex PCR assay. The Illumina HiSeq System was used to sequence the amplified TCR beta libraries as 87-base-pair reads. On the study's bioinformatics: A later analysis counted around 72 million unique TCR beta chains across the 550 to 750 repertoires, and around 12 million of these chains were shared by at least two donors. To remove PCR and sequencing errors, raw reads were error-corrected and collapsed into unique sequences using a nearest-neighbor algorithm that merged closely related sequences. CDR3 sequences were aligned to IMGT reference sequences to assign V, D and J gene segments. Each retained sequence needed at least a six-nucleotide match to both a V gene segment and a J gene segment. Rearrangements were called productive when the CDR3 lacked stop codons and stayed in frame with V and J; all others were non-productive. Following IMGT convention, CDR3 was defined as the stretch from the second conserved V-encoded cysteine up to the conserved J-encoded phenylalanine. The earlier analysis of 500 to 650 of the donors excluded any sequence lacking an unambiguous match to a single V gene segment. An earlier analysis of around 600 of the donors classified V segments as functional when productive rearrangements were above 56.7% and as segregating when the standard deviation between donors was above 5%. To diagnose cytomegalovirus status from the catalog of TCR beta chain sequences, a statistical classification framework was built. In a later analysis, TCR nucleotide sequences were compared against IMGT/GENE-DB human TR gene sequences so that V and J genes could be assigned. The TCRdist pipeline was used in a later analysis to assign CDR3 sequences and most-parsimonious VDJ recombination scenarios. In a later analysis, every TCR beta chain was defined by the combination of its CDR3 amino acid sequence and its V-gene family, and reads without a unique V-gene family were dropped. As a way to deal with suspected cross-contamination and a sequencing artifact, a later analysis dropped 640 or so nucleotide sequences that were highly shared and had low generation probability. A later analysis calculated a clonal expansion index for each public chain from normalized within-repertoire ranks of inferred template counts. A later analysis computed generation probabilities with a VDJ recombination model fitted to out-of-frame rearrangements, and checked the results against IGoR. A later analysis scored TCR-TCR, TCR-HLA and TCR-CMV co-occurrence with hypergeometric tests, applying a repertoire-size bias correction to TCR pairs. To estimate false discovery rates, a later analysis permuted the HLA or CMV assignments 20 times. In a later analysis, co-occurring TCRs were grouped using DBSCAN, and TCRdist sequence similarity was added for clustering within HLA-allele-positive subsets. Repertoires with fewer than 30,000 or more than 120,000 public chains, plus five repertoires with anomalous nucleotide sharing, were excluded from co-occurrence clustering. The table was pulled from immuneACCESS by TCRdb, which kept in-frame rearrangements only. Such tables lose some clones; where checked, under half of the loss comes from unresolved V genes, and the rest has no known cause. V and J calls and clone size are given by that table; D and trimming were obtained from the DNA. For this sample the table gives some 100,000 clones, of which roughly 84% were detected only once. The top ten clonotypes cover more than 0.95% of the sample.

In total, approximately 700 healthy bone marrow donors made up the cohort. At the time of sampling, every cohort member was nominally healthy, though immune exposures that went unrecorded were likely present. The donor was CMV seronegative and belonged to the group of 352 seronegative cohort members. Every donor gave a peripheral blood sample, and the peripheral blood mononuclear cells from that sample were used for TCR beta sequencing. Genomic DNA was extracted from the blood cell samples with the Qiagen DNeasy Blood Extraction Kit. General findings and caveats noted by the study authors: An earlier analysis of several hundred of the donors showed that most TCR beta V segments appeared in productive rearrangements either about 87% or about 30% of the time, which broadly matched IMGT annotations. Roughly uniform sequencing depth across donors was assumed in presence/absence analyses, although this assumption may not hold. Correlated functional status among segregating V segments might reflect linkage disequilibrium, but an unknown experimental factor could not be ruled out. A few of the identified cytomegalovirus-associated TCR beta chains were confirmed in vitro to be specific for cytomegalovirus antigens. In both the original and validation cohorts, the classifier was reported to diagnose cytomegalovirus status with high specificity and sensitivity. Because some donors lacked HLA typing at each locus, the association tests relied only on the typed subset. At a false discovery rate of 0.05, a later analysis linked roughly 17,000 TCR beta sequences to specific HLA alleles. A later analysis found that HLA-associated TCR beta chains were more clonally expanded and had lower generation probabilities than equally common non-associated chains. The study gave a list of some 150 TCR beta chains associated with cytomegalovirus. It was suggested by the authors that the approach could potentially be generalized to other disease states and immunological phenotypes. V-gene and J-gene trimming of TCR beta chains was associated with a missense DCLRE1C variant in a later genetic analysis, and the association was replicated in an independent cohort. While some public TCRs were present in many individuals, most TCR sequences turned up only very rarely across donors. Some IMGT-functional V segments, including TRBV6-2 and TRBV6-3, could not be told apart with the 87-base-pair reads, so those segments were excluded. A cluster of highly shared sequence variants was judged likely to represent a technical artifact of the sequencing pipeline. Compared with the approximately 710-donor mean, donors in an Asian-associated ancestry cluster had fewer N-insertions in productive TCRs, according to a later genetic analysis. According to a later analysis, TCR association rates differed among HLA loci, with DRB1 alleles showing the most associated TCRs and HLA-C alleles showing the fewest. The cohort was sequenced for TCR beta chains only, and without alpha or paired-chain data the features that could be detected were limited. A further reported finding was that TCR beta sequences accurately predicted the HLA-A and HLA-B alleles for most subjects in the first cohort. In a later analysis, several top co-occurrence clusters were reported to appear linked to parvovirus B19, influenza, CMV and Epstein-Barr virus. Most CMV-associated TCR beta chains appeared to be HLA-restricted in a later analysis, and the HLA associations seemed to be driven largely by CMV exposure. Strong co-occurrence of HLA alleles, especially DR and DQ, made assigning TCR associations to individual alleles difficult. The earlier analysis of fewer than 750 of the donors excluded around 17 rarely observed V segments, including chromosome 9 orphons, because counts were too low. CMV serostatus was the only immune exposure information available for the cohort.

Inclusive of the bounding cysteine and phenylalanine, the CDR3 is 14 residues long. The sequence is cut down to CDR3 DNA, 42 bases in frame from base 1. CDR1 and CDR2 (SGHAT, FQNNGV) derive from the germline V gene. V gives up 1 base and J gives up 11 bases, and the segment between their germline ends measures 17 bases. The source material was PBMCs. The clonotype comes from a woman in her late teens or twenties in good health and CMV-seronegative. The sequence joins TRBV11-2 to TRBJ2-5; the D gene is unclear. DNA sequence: TGTGCCAGCAGCTTAGCCCCTTTGCGCAAGGAGCAGTACTTC. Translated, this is CASSLAPLRKEQYF.